These 27 T cell receptor beta chains came from one sample sequenced in a study of regulatory T cells. The PCR used 52 TRBV and 13 TRBJ primers. This table comes from immunoSEQ multiplex PCR, and its TCRdb copy is limited to in-frame clones, with some not included. The table lists just over 20,000 clones, over 85% of them singletons, with 3.5% to 4% in the top ten. Material for sequencing was CD8+ T cells sorted from blood. The receptor source for this set is a child under 10 years old with CD3G deficiency.

This sequence joins TRBV18 and TRBJ2-3; D unclear. The CDR3 loop spans 13 amino acids. V was shortened by 4 bases and J by 7 bases, with 12 bases between the two germline ends. Germline CDR1 KGHSH, CDR2 LQKENI. The CDR3 sequence is CASSLPSSNTQYF. In DNA, the CDR3 is TGTGCCAGCTCACTTCCGAGTTCTAATACGCAGTATTTT.

The J gene is TRBJ2-1, the V gene TRBV28; a weak D match, TRBD2 (5 bases). Germline V CDR1 and CDR2: MDHEN, SYDVKM. Trimming cost V 8 bases and J 10 bases, with 21 bases left between them. This CDR3 spans 14 amino acids. For the CDR3, the DNA is TGTGCCAGCGGATCGGGATCCTGGGCGGCGGAGCAGTTCTTC. This sequence encodes CASGSGSWAAEQFF. Drawing the rest from reference TRBV28 and TRBJ2-1, the complete variable domain is DVKVTQSSRYLVKRTGEKVFLECVQDMDHENMFWYRQDPGLGLRLIYFSYDVKMKEKGDIPEGYSVSREKKERFSLILESASTNQTSMYLCASGSGSWAAEQFFGPGTRLTVL.

This clone is a singleton in its sample. The chain employs TRBV7-8 and TRBJ1-4; a possible D gene is TRBD1 (5 bases). V was shortened by 0 bases and J by 11 bases, with 16 bases between the two germline ends. This CDR3 spans 15 amino acids. Per the germline V gene, CDR1 is SGHVS and CDR2 is FQNEAQ. The CDR3, as DNA: TGTGCCAGCAGCTTAGCCCCAACCCTGGGGGGGAAACTGTTTTTT. Its protein product is CASSLAPTLGGKLFF.

The chain uses TRBV27 and TRBJ2-1, with D hard to call. V lost 0 bases and J 6 bases, leaving 9 bases between the germline ends. The CDR3 covers 14 residues. Per the germline V gene, CDR1 is MNHEY and CDR2 is SMNVEV (reference sequence). DNA for the CDR3: TGTGCCAGCAGTTTATCGGCTATGGCCAATGAGCAGTTCTTC. Translation gives CASSLSAMANEQFF.

V usage is TRBV13 and J usage is TRBJ2-7; the D is unclear. The V gene lost 5 bases and the J gene lost 6 bases, with 8 bases spanning the gap. CDR1 and CDR2 (germline): PRHDT, FYEKMQ (reference sequence). The CDR3 is 11 residues long. CDR3 in amino acids: CASSQGAEQYF. CDR3 nucleotide sequence: TGTGCCAGCAGCCAAGGAGCCGAGCAGTACTTC.

The CDR3 sequence is CASSYDGGEQYF. As DNA, the CDR3 is TGTGCCAGCAGTTACGACGGGGGCGAGCAGTACTTC. V and J are TRBV28 and TRBJ2-7; possible D gene TRBD2, 6 bases. The CDR3 sequence is 12 residues long. The germline V gene has CDR1 MDHEN and CDR2 SYDVKM. The ends were cut back, 4 bases at V and 6 bases at J, with 10 bases in the middle.

The rearrangement joins TRBV7-8 to TRBJ2-7; TRBD2 matches at 9 bases. Germline CDR1 is SGHVS and CDR2 is FQNEAQ. The CDR3 length is 15 residues. J was trimmed by 4 bases and V by 1 base; bases with no gene match: 5. CDR3 coding DNA: TGTGCCAGCAGCTTAGGGGCGGGAGGGTTGTACGAGCAGTACTTC. Translation: CASSLGAGGLYEQYF.

The chain links TRBV13 to TRBJ2-1; unclear D gene. V shed 0 bases and J shed 9 bases, with 9 bases lying between them. The CDR3 consists of 13 residues. The germline V gene encodes CDR1 PRHDT and CDR2 FYEKMQ (reference sequence). The CDR3 nucleotides are TGTGCCAGCAGCTTAGGCTCACTCGGTGAGCAGTTCTTC. Residues: CASSLGSLGEQFF.

DNA for the CDR3: TGTGCCAGCAGTGCAACCCAATTCAGGGGGAAGGGCGGGGAGCTGTTTTTT. As protein: CASSATQFRGKGGELFF. The chain is built from TRBV6-1 and TRBJ2-2; 7 bases are a match to TRBD1. This CDR3 contains 17 residues. Trimming took 4 bases from V and 7 from J; bases not matched to a gene: 15. In germline, CDR1 is MNHNS, CDR2 SASEGT.

This chain uses TRBV5-1 with TRBJ1-1; the D is unclear. Trimming cost V 0 bases and J 0 bases, with 6 bases left between them. The CDR3 has 14 amino acids. Germline lookup yields CDR1 SGHRS and CDR2 YFSETQ. The DNA of the CDR3 is TGCGCCAGCAGCTTGGGACTAATGAACACTGAAGCTTTCTTT. Amino acids: CASSLGLMNTEAFF.

The rearrangement links TRBV19 to TRBJ2-2, with 10 bases matching TRBD2. This CDR3 contains 14 residues. V trimming: 5 bases; J trimming: 5 bases; junction bases outside the gene matches: 2. CDR1 is LNHDA, CDR2 SQIVND, per germline (reference sequence). DNA of the CDR3: TGTGCCAGTAGTGTACTAGCGGGAACCGGGGAGCTGTTTTTT. Translation gives CASSVLAGTGELFF.

This chain joins TRBV28 and TRBJ2-7; TRBD2 matches at 7 bases. The CDR3 has 14 amino acids. CDR1 is MDHEN, CDR2 SYDVKM, per germline. Trimming cost V 3 bases and J 2 bases; bases outside gene matches: 4. This CDR3 is CASSFGRETYEQYF. For the CDR3, the DNA is TGTGCCAGCAGTTTTGGGCGGGAGACCTACGAGCAGTACTTC.

The table lists this clone with a count of one. DNA for the CDR3: TGTGCCAGCAGCTTCGCGGGGGCGGTTGGCTACACCTTC. It translates to CASSFAGAVGYTF. The genes are TRBV7-9 and TRBJ1-2; D is perhaps TRBD1 (6 bases). Germline V gene sequence: CDR1 SEHNR, CDR2 FQNEAQ (reference sequence). CDR3 length: 13 amino acids. Trimming removed 3 bases from V and 7 bases from J, with 12 bases in between.

The genes are TRBV28 and TRBJ2-1, with D possibly TRBD1 on 5 matching bases. CDR1 and CDR2 from the germline V gene are MDHEN and SYDVKM. CDR3 length equals 15 residues. V lost 6 bases to trimming and J lost 8 bases, with 20 bases between them. Here the CDR3 reads CASSEGAAALYEQFF. The CDR3 DNA is TGTGCCAGCAGCGAAGGGGCGGCCGCGCTCTATGAGCAGTTCTTC.

J is TRBJ2-5 and V is TRBV7-8, with D perhaps being TRBD1 or TRBD2 (5 bases each). The length of the CDR3 is 14 residues. The ends were cut back, 5 bases at V and 3 bases at J, with 13 bases in the middle. The V gene's germline CDR1 is SGHVS and CDR2 FQNEAQ. The CDR3 loop is CASSPNRGEETQYF. CDR3 sequence (DNA): TGTGCCAGCAGCCCAAACCGGGGCGAAGAGACCCAGTACTTC.

The chain uses TRBV6-1 and TRBJ1-2; D unresolved. This CDR3 contains 12 residues. Germline-derived CDR1 and CDR2 are MNHNS and SASEGT. Trimming left V 4 bases short and J 8 bases short, with 11 bases between. This chain's CDR3 is CASSAGVIGYTF. In DNA, the CDR3 is TGTGCCAGCAGTGCCGGGGTGATCGGCTACACCTTC.

This chain uses TRBV10-3 with TRBJ1-1; D unclear. Germline V CDR1 and CDR2: ENHRY, SYGVKD. V was clipped by 8 bases and J by 4 bases, with 11 bases between them. The CDR3 covers 12 residues. The CDR3 is CAIADGVTEAFF. The CDR3 region has the DNA TGTGCCATCGCTGACGGGGTCACTGAAGCTTTCTTT.

This chain connects TRBV6-5 to TRBJ1-5; D is uncertain. Trimming left V 2 bases short and J 1 base short, with 9 bases between. The germline V gene has CDR1 MNHEY and CDR2 SVGAGI. This CDR3 is built from 15 residues. The CDR3 nucleotides are TGTGCCAGCAGTTACAGGGTAGCAAGCAATCAGCCCCAGCATTTT. Protein: CASSYRVASNQPQHF.

This chain links TRBV10-3 with TRBJ2-3, with TRBD2 matching 13 bases. CDR1 and CDR2 from the germline V gene are ENHRY and SYGVKD. The CDR3 is made up of 18 amino acids. V shed 0 bases, J shed 3 bases, and the junction held 6 bases outside the gene matches. The CDR3 DNA is TGTGCCATCAGTGAGTCTAGGACTAGCGGGAGTGTGACAGATACGCAGTATTTT. It is translated as CAISESRTSGSVTDTQYF.

CDR3: CASGYEGSYEQYF. CDR3 nucleotides: TGTGCCAGCGGCTACGAAGGATCCTACGAGCAGTACTTC. The chain joins TRBV28 to TRBJ2-7; D unclear. V was shortened by 8 bases and J by 1 base, with 12 bases between the two germline ends. Germline CDR1 MDHEN, CDR2 SYDVKM. The CDR3 runs 13 residues.

As DNA, the CDR3 is TGTGCCAGCAGTTTGCAGGGTCCCCACAATGAGCAGTTCTTC. Residues: CASSLQGPHNEQFF. This chain joins TRBV28 and TRBJ2-1; D is possibly TRBD1 (5 bases). The V gene's germline CDR1 is MDHEN and CDR2 SYDVKM. Trimming stripped 3 bases from V and 5 bases from J, with 11 bases between. The CDR3 loop spans 14 amino acids. The whole variable domain, filled in from reference TRBV28 and TRBJ2-1, reads DVKVTQSSRYLVKRTGEKVFLECVQDMDHENMFWYRQDPGLGLRLIYFSYDVKMKEKGDIPEGYSVSREKKERFSLILESASTNQTSMYLCASSLQGPHNEQFFGPGTRLTVL.

As concerns this clone: This sample includes further DNA sequences coding for the same CDR3. The chain combines TRBV28 with TRBJ2-3; no firm D call. Germline CDR1 reads MDHEN; CDR2 reads SYDVKM. V shed 6 bases and J shed 3 bases, with 7 bases lying between them. The CDR3 contains 12 residues. The CDR3 DNA is TGTGCCAGCAGCCAGGATACAGATACGCAGTATTTT. It translates to CASSQDTDTQYF.

The chain carries TRBV28 and TRBJ1-1; tentatively, D is TRBD1 (6 bases). CDR1 MDHEN and CDR2 SYDVKM come from the germline V gene. Trimming stripped 4 bases from V and 7 bases from J, with 10 bases between. This CDR3 comprises 12 residues. The CDR3 loop is CASSYWGREAFF. The CDR3 region has the DNA TGTGCCAGCAGTTACTGGGGGCGTGAAGCTTTCTTT.

This clone was recorded once. The chain recombines TRBV7-8 with TRBJ1-5, with D unresolved. The V gene lost 2 bases and the J gene lost 4 bases, with 6 bases spanning the gap. From germline, CDR1 is SGHVS and CDR2 FQNEAQ. The CDR3 spans 13 residues. The CDR3 here is CASSLFGNQPQHF. CDR3 nucleotides: TGTGCCAGCAGCTTATTCGGAAATCAGCCCCAGCATTTT.

The chain carries TRBV19 and TRBJ2-7; D unresolved. The CDR3 has 13 amino acids. Trimming cost V 5 bases and J 0 bases, with 8 bases left between them. Germline assignment: CDR1 LNHDA and CDR2 SQIVND (reference sequence). CDR3 in DNA: TGTGCCAGTAGTCCGAGTAGCTCCTACGAGCAGTACTTC. Translating gives CASSPSSSYEQYF.

The J gene is TRBJ2-7, the V gene TRBV28, with 7 bases aligning to TRBD1. The CDR3 is 19 residues long. V lost 6 bases to trimming and J lost 2 bases; unmatched junction nucleotides: 22. Germline V gene sequence: CDR1 MDHEN, CDR2 SYDVKM. The CDR3 here is CASSFWSGRTDRATYEQYF. For the CDR3, the DNA is TGTGCCAGCAGCTTTTGGTCGGGAAGGACCGACAGGGCAACCTACGAGCAGTACTTC.

The CDR3 is CASSPFGGRANEQFF. As DNA, the CDR3 is TGTGCCAGTAGTCCTTTTGGCGGGAGGGCCAATGAGCAGTTCTTC. V is TRBV19 and J is TRBJ2-1; 9 bases are a match to TRBD2. The CDR3 spans 15 residues. J was trimmed by 6 bases and V by 5 bases; bases with no gene match: 8. The V gene's germline CDR1 is LNHDA and CDR2 SQIVND (reference sequence).